This T cell receptor beta chain was found in a study of blood T cell repertoires in COVID-19. Study-level background: Acute and convalescent COVID-19 specimens originated in the United States, Italy and Spain. In each case, the material was cDNA or gDNA derived from T cells, B-cell-depleted T cells, or PBMCs.

Per the original data handling: Reference gene primers were amplified, and this amplification served to estimate nucleated cell counts. The repertoire was sequenced with immunoSEQ multiplex PCR; TCRdb's copy has only in-frame clones and lacks some. V and J calls and clone size are those listed in that table; D and trimming were worked out from the DNA. In the table there are 250,000 to 350,000 clones, roughly 89% of which are singletons. The CDR3 extends over 13 amino acids. Trimming stripped 1 base from V and 9 bases from J, with 12 bases between. Germline V CDR1 and CDR2: SGHVS, FNYEAQ. V and J are TRBV7-6 and TRBJ1-1, with D unresolved. The receptor was isolated from a man younger than 40 with acute or convalescent COVID-19. The sample comprised peripheral blood. Here the CDR3 reads CASSLGAEFQAFF. In DNA, the CDR3 is TGTGCCAGCAGCTTAGGAGCCGAGTTTCAAGCTTTCTTT.